The subject of this entry is one TCR beta chain. Antigen: not known. The sample originates from a study of T cells in narcolepsy. Study-wide results and limits: Blood of same and different patients, but not healthy controls, reportedly held recurring autoreactive clonotypes. Comparing one patient's CSF and blood CD4+ clonotypes highlighted HCRT- and TRIB2-specific autoreactive clonotypes.

With 5 bases removed from V and 0 bases from J, the gap between germline ends came to 9 bases. The germline gives CDR1 SGHRS, CDR2 YFSETQ. This CDR3 has 13 residues. The table came from immunoSEQ multiplex PCR; TCRdb's copy has only in-frame clones and leaves some out. This table holds tens of thousands of clones, around 79% found once. The V gene is TRBV5-1, the J gene TRBJ2-7; D is undetermined. The TCR comes from a human donor in good health. The sequenced sample was memory (CD45RA-) CD4+ T cells from blood. Here the CDR3 DNA reads TGCGCCAGCAGTGGGCAGATCTCCTACGAGCAGTACTTC. It yields the protein CASSGQISYEQYF.